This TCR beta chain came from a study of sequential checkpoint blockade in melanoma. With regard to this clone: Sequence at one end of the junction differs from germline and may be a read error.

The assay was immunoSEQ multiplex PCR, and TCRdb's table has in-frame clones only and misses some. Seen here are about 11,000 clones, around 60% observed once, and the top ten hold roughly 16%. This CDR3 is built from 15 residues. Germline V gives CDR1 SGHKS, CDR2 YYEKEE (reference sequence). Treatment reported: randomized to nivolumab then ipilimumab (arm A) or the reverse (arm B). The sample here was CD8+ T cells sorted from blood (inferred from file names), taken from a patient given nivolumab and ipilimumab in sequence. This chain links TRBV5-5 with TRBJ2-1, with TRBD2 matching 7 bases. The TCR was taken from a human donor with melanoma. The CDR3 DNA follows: TGCGCCAGCAGCCAAGATGGCGGGAGCGGCGATGAGCAGTTCTTC. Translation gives CASSQDGGSGDEQFF.